This T cell receptor (beta chain) was identified in a study of shared clonotypes between healthy human individuals. The overall study: Each donor had three CD4 naive, three CD4 memory, two CD8 naive and one CD8 memory plate.

Sequencing used immunoSEQ multiplex PCR; TCRdb keeps in-frame clones, though not all of them. The sample lists some 2,000,000 clones, about 95% occurring once. Terminally differentiated effector memory CD45RA+ cells were left out of the naive CD8 fraction, which was CD45RO-negative and positively selected for CCR7. Germline V lookup: CDR1 SGDLS, CDR2 YYNGEE. The CDR3 has 12 residues. Deletions cut 0 bases from V and 5 bases from J, with 3 bases between. Study-level results: Compared with clonotypes that all four donors shared, non-shared clonotypes had lower generation probabilities. The study found 4.5% to 5% of naive CD4 clonotypes shared across a handful of donors.

About this clone: What it binds is unknown. This specimen includes other DNA sequences encoding the same CDR3.

V and J are TRBV9 and TRBJ2-1; no clear D gene. The sequence derives from a man aged 18 to 35 in good health. The specimen was naive CD8+ T cells sorted from blood. The CDR3 loop reads CASSVANNEQFF. The CDR3 DNA is TGTGCCAGCAGCGTAGCTAACAATGAGCAGTTCTTC. Using reference TRBV9 and TRBJ2-1 for the parts outside the CDR3, the full variable domain is DSGVTQTPKHLITATGQRVTLRCSPRSGDLSVYWYQQSLDQGLQFLIQYYNGEERAKGNILERFSAQQFPDLHSELNLSSLELGDSALYFCASSVANNEQFFGPGTRLTVL.